These 12 T cell receptor beta chains originate from one sample sequenced in a study of T cells after yellow fever vaccination (dated by TCRdb to the late 2010s). Library generation was performed with 5' RACE. Sequencing instrument: Illumina HiSeq 2500. The public sequencing data were trimmed at Q25 with fastp and processed into clonotypes with MiXCR by TCRdb, which kept only in-frame beta chains. CDR3 protein duplicates are merged, each entry listing the most common genes and DNA. This sample has about 160,000 distinct CDR3 sequences in its table, and approximately 6.7% of those were observed once. Of the sample, more than 2.5% is held by the ten largest clones. In the paper's terms, the treatment or condition label means: live attenuated yellow fever vaccine strain. Sample: CD4+ T cells sorted from PBMCs, taken less than 6 days after the first yellow fever vaccination. Receptors originate from a man aged 18 to 35 who received the YFV17D yellow fever vaccine.

This clonotype was seen more than once but under ten times. V is TRBV5-6 and J is TRBJ1-4; 8 bases line up with TRBD1. With V trimmed by 5 bases and J by 8 bases, 8 bases remained unmatched. The CDR3 spans 14 residues. Germline V gene sequence: CDR1 SGHDT, CDR2 YYEEEE. Here the CDR3 reads CASSGQGSREKLFF. The CDR3 region has the DNA TGTGCCAGCAGTGGACAGGGTTCAAGGGAAAAACTGTTTTTT.

This clonotype was counted ten times or more. The V and J genes are TRBV20-1 and TRBJ2-7, with D perhaps matching TRBD2 (5 bases). This CDR3 comprises 15 residues. CDR1 DFQATT and CDR2 SNEGSKA come from the germline V gene (reference sequence). V dropped 3 bases and J dropped 3 bases, with 18 bases sitting between them. Here the CDR3 reads CSASPAGRRIYEQYF. CDR3 bases: TGCAGTGCTAGCCCAGCCGGACGGAGGATCTACGAGCAGTACTTC.

Points on this clonotype: Just one base apart from a much larger clone, this may be a read error. This rearrangement joins TRBV10-3 to TRBJ2-7, with 8 bases aligning to TRBD1. With 2 bases clipped from V and 9 bases from J, the junction kept 9 bases outside the gene matches. This CDR3 region has 14 residues. Germline lookup yields CDR1 ENHRY and CDR2 SYGVKD. This CDR3 is CAISEGDRLEVQYF. CDR3 coding DNA: TGTGCCATCAGTGAGGGGGACAGGCTCGAGGTGCAGTACTTC.

This clonotype was counted at least ten times. The chain links TRBV6-1 to TRBJ2-7, with D perhaps matching TRBD1 (6 bases). The CDR3 is made up of 15 amino acids. Per the germline V gene, CDR1 is MNHNS and CDR2 is SASEGT. V dropped 6 bases and J dropped 2 bases, with 17 bases sitting between them. This CDR3 is CASRPGTSNAYEQYF. The CDR3 region has the DNA TGTGCCAGCAGACCCGGGACATCGAACGCCTACGAGCAGTACTTC.

This clonotype was observed at least ten times. The chain uses TRBV10-3 and TRBJ1-4; weak D call: TRBD1 (6 bases). Trimming removed 0 bases from V and 8 bases from J, with 13 bases in between. Germline CDR1 is ENHRY and CDR2 is SYGVKD. The CDR3 runs to 15 residues. CDR3 in amino acids: CAISESTRGGEKLFF. In nucleotides, the CDR3 is TGTGCCATCAGTGAGTCGACCAGGGGAGGAGAAAAACTGTTTTTT.

This clonotype appeared many times. The chain links TRBV12-3 or TRBV12-4 to TRBJ2-2; TRBD1 is a possible D gene (5 bases). Trimming took off 2 bases at V and 7 bases at J, with 8 bases between the two ends. The CDR3 is 13 amino acids. Written as DNA, the CDR3 is TGTGCCAGCAGTTTACCAGGGATCGGGGAGCTGTTTTTT. This translates into CASSLPGIGELFF.

This clonotype was recorded many times. This chain links TRBV4-3 with TRBJ1-4; the match to TRBD1 covers 7 bases. The germline V gene has CDR1 LGHNA and CDR2 YSLEER. The CDR3 consists of 17 residues. The junction had 9 bases not matched to a gene; V was cut back by 0 bases and J by 5 bases. The CDR3 protein is CASSQELGQVKNEKLFF. DNA for the CDR3: TGCGCCAGCAGCCAAGAGCTCGGACAGGTTAAGAATGAAAAACTGTTTTTT.

This clonotype has a count of ten or more. This sequence joins TRBV20-1 and TRBJ2-7, with 7 bases lining up with TRBD1. The CDR3 has 14 amino acids. Germline trimming cut 5 bases from V and 2 bases from J; bases unmatched to any gene: 9. Per germline, CDR1 DFQATT and CDR2 SNEGSKA (reference sequence). CDR3 sequence reads: CSAGRWDSTYEQYF. CDR3 DNA sequence: TGCAGTGCTGGCCGTTGGGACAGCACCTACGAGCAGTACTTC.

V usage is TRBV20-1 and J usage is TRBJ2-3; TRBD2 agrees at 7 bases. CDR3 length: 17 amino acids. The germline CDR1 and CDR2 sequences are DFQATT and SNEGSKA (reference sequence). V was clipped by 0 bases and J by 5 bases; unmatched bases: 14. CDR3 DNA sequence: TGCAGTGCTAGAGATCGACGTTCAGGAGCGGGGAGAGATACGCAGTATTTT. It is translated as CSARDRRSGAGRDTQYF.

This clonotype was detected ten times or more. The J gene is TRBJ2-3, the V gene TRBV7-9, with no clear D. V lost 1 base and J lost 4, with 12 bases in between. CDR1 SEHNR and CDR2 FQNEAQ come from the germline V gene (reference sequence). The CDR3 runs to 15 residues. CDR3 DNA: TGTGCCAGCAGCTTAGACGGCGCGGCCTCAGATACGCAGTATTTT. Translated: CASSLDGAASDTQYF.

This clonotype was picked up many times. The V and J genes are TRBV7-9 and TRBJ2-2; D may be TRBD1 or TRBD2 (5 bases each). The germline V gene has CDR1 SEHNR and CDR2 FQNEAQ (reference sequence). The length of the CDR3 is 16 residues. The V gene lost 5 bases and the J gene lost 6 bases, with 19 bases spanning the gap. The DNA of the CDR3 is TGTGCCAGCAGCCACGGAAGGGATAGGGGAGCCGGGGAGCTGTTTTTT. Its protein product is CASSHGRDRGAGELFF. The whole variable domain, remainder taken from reference TRBV7-9 and TRBJ2-2, is DTGVSQNPRHKITKRGQNVTFRCDPISEHNRLYWYRQTLGQGPEFLTYFQNEAQLEKSRLLSDRFSAERPKGSFSTLEIQRTEQGDSAMYLCASSHGRDRGAGELFFGEGSRLTVL.

In its sample, this clonotype was seen many times. This rearrangement joins TRBV12-3 or TRBV12-4 to TRBJ2-1; tentatively, D is TRBD1 (6 bases). Trimming removed 8 bases from V and 7 bases from J, with 9 bases in between. The CDR3 runs 11 residues. The DNA for the CDR3 is TGTGCCAGCGATAGGGGGAATGAGCAGTTCTTC. Translation gives CASDRGNEQFF.